Below, 7 T cell receptor beta chains from the same sample are listed, as sequenced in a study of shared clonotypes between healthy human individuals. TCRdb's copy holds only in-frame clones and misses some; the assay was immunoSEQ multiplex PCR. There are over a million clones in the sample; approximately 80% occur only once, and under 0.8% lies in the top ten. Sequenced input: memory CD4+ T cells from PBMCs. Documented subset: CD45RA-negative fraction. The receptors were sampled from a man aged 18 to 29 in good health. Some clones in this sample may be carry-over from other donors' samples.

This rearrangement joins TRBV29-1 to TRBJ2-3; 8 positions agree with TRBD1. This CDR3 region has 17 residues. CDR1 and CDR2 from the germline V gene are SQVTM and ANQGSEA. The trim removed 6 bases at V and 0 bases at J, leaving 14 bases unmatched. The CDR3 region has the DNA TGCAGCGTGGGACAGGTCTGGCGAACTTCTAGCACAGATACGCAGTATTTT. Translating it yields CSVGQVWRTSSTDTQYF.

This clone was recorded at least ten times. The rearrangement uses TRBV15 and TRBJ2-6; no clear D. The CDR3 totals 13 residues. CDR1 is LNHNV, CDR2 YYDKDF, per germline (reference sequence). V lost 5 bases and J lost 4, with 6 bases in between. CDR3 DNA sequence: TGTGCCACCAGCGCCCAGGGGGCCAACGTCCTGACTTTC. Translation gives CATSAQGANVLTF.

A note on this clone: The sample has other DNA sequences that encode this CDR3 too. This chain uses TRBV6-6 with TRBJ2-7; possibly TRBD2 for D (6 bases). The V gene lost 2 bases and the J gene lost 4 bases, with 6 bases spanning the gap. The CDR3 totals 12 residues. Germline values: CDR1 MNHNY, CDR2 SVGAGI (reference sequence). In DNA, the CDR3 is TGTGCCAGCAGTTACGGGAGGTACGAGCAGTACTTC. As protein: CASSYGRYEQYF.

Only a few counts were recorded for this clone. This rearrangement joins TRBV7-6 to TRBJ1-1; D not certain. Per the germline V gene, CDR1 is SGHVS and CDR2 is FNYEAQ. The CDR3 extends over 14 amino acids. Trimming removed 5 bases at V and 4 bases at J, with 14 bases between. The CDR3 protein is CASSPTGKGTEAFF. The CDR3 DNA follows: TGTGCCAGCAGCCCCACGGGTAAAGGCACTGAAGCTTTCTTT.

This clone was observed many times. The chain combines TRBV7-2 with TRBJ2-7; TRBD2 might be the D (6 bases). Trimming pared 6 bases from V and 6 bases from J, leaving 15 bases between. The CDR3 extends over 13 amino acids. Germline CDR1 reads SGHTA; CDR2 reads FQGNSA. As DNA, the CDR3 is TGTGCCAGCAGTTGGGGGATTAGCGGCGAGCAGTACTTC. This translates into CASSWGISGEQYF.

The chain uses TRBV7-9 and TRBJ1-5; unclear D gene. Germline CDR1 and CDR2: SEHNR and FQNEAQ (reference sequence). The CDR3 consists of 13 residues. V lost 3 bases and J 5 bases, leaving 8 bases between the germline ends. CDR3 amino acids: CASSLVGDQPQHF. The CDR3 DNA reads as TGTGCCAGCAGCTTGGTTGGGGATCAGCCCCAGCATTTT.

Many counts were recorded for this clone. The chain combines TRBV11-2 with TRBJ2-5; the D gene is possibly TRBD2 (6 bases). The CDR3 spans 15 residues. Trimming pared 5 bases from V and 9 bases from J, leaving 22 bases between. Germline V gene sequence: CDR1 SGHAT, CDR2 FQNNGV. This CDR3 reads CASSPTGAGRRAQYF. Written as DNA, the CDR3 is TGTGCCAGCAGCCCGACCGGGGCAGGGAGGAGGGCCCAGTACTTC.